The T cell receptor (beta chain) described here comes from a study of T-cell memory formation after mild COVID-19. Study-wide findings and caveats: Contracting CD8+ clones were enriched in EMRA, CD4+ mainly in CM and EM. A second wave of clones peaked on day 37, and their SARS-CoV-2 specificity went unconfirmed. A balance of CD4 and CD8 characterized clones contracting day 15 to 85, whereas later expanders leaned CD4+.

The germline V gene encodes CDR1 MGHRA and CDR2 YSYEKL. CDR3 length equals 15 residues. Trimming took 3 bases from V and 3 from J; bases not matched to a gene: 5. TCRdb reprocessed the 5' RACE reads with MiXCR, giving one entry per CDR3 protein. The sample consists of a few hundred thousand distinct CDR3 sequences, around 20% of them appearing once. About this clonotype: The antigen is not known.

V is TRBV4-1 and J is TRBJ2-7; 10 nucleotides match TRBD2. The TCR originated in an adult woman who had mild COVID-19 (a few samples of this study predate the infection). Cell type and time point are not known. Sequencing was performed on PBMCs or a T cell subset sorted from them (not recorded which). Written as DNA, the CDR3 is TGCGCCAGCAGCCACTCTAGCGGGGGAGGCTACGAGCAGTACTTC. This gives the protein CASSHSSGGGYEQYF.